The 28 T cell receptor beta chains reported below all come from one sample, sequenced in a study of blood T cell repertoires in COVID-19. Data came from immunoSEQ multiplex PCR; TCRdb stores just in-frame clones and leaves some out. The table shows 300,000 or so clones, with nearly 90% occurring only once. The sequenced sample consisted of PBMCs or T cells enriched from blood (not recorded which). Source of these receptors: a woman aged 25 to 39 who had recovered from COVID-19.

This chain uses TRBV6-2 or TRBV6-3 with TRBJ2-1; 9 nucleotides align to TRBD2. Germline V gene sequence: CDR1 MNHEY, CDR2 SVGEGT. J gave up 4 bases and V 6 bases, and 7 bases lay outside the gene matches. This CDR3 is 15 amino acids long. The CDR3 nucleotides are TGTGCCAGCAGCCACGCGGGGGGGGCGTACAATGAGCAGTTCTTC. As protein: CASSHAGGAYNEQFF.

The chain uses TRBV30 and TRBJ1-5, with a weak D call TRBD1 (6 bases). In germline, CDR1 is GTSNPN, CDR2 SVGIG (reference sequence). V lost 3 bases, J lost 2 bases, and 11 bases lay in between. This CDR3 has 14 amino acids. The chain's CDR3 is CAWSKGDGNQPQHF. The CDR3 region has the DNA TGTGCCTGGAGCAAGGGGGACGGCAATCAGCCCCAGCATTTT.

The gene calls are TRBV10-3 and TRBJ2-1; TRBD2 matches at 8 bases. Losses at the gene ends were 6 bases for V and 4 bases for J; bases not matched to a gene: 5. Germline V gives CDR1 ENHRY, CDR2 SYGVKD. This CDR3 has 14 residues. CDR3 sequence reads: CAIRMRGAYNEQFF. CDR3 coding DNA: TGTGCCATCAGAATGCGGGGGGCTTACAATGAGCAGTTCTTC.

This chain connects TRBV7-9 to TRBJ2-3, with 8 bases fitting TRBD2. The junction had 12 bases not matched to a gene; V was cut back by 10 bases and J by 0 bases. The CDR3 contains 16 residues. Germline CDR1 reads SEHNR; CDR2 reads FQNEAQ (reference sequence). CDR3 region: CATQALRGGSTDTQYF. CDR3 coding DNA: TGTGCCACTCAAGCTCTACGGGGGGGTAGCACAGATACGCAGTATTTT.

The chain employs TRBV9 and TRBJ1-6, with D possibly matching TRBD1 (5 bases). V was trimmed by 4 bases and J by 4 bases, leaving 12 bases between them. Germline values: CDR1 SGDLS, CDR2 YYNGEE. The CDR3 sequence is 15 residues long. The CDR3 sequence is CASSPAGAYNSPLHF. For the CDR3, the DNA is TGTGCCAGCAGCCCCGCTGGGGCATATAATTCACCCCTCCACTTT.

The table lists this clone with a count of one. V gene TRBV6-2 or TRBV6-3 combines with J gene TRBJ1-1, with a tentative D call TRBD1 (5 bases). V was pared by 7 bases and J by 0 bases, with 18 bases between. CDR3 length equals 16 residues. Germline V gene sequence: CDR1 MNHEY, CDR2 SVGEGT. In nucleotides, the CDR3 is TGTGCCAGCACCCCGGGGTGGGGCACCATGAACACTGAAGCTTTCTTT. The encoded protein is CASTPGWGTMNTEAFF.

This sequence joins TRBV24-1 and TRBJ1-5, with a weak D call TRBD1 (6 bases). Per germline, CDR1 KGHDR and CDR2 SFDVKD. This CDR3 is 14 amino acids long. V gave up 4 bases and J gave up 4 bases, with 10 bases separating them. CDR3 coding DNA: TGTGCCACCAGTGACGGACAGATAAATCAGCCCCAGCATTTT. Residues: CATSDGQINQPQHF.

V and J are TRBV12-5 and TRBJ1-1; D gene unclear. The CDR3 is made up of 14 amino acids. Germline CDR1 LGHNT, CDR2 FRNRAP. V lost 0 bases, J lost 3 bases, and 8 bases lay in between. CDR3 residues: CASGLVHSYTEAFF. CDR3 sequence (DNA): TGTGCTAGTGGTTTGGTACACAGCTACACTGAAGCTTTCTTT.

This clone was picked up a small number of times. The rearrangement links TRBV12-5 to TRBJ2-2; unclear D gene. The CDR3 has 14 amino acids. The germline gives CDR1 LGHNT, CDR2 FRNRAP. V lost 5 bases and J lost 4, with 11 bases in between. The CDR3 sequence: CASGMTNTTGELFF. The CDR3 DNA reads TGTGCTAGTGGTATGACAAATACCACCGGGGAGCTGTTTTTT.

CDR3 sequence reads: CASSPDRAYEQYF. For the CDR3, the DNA is TGTGCCAGCAGCCCGGACAGGGCCTACGAGCAGTACTTC. The chain recombines TRBV2 with TRBJ2-7, with TRBD1 matching over 8 bases. Germline loops: CDR1 SNHLY, CDR2 FYNNEI. The CDR3 contains 13 residues. The V and J ends lost 6 bases and 2 bases, in that order; junction bases with no gene match: 3.

The CDR3 DNA is TGTGCCACCAGCAGAGATGGGCAGGGGGTACTTAACTATGGCTACACCTTC. Translating gives CATSRDGQGVLNYGYTF. The genes are TRBV15 and TRBJ1-2, with 7 positions matching TRBD1. The CDR3 is made up of 17 amino acids. Germline V gene data show CDR1 as LNHNV and CDR2 as YYDKDF (reference sequence). After removal of 0 bases from V and 1 base from J, the junction contained 8 bases not matched to a gene. The full variable domain, rest sourced from reference TRBV15 and TRBJ1-2, is DAMVIQNPRYQVTQFGKPVTLSCSQTLNHNVMYWYQQKSSQAPKLLFHYYDKDFNNEADTPDNFQSRRPNTSFCFLDIRSPGLGDTAMYLCATSRDGQGVLNYGYTFGSGTRLTVV.

The V gene is TRBV5-6, the J gene TRBJ2-6; TRBD1 agrees at 7 bases. From germline, CDR1 is SGHDT and CDR2 YYEEEE. The V segment lost 5 bases and the J segment 4 bases; nucleotides outside the gene matches: 9. The CDR3 consists of 16 residues. The CDR3: CASRRYDRAGANVLTF. CDR3 DNA: TGTGCCAGCAGACGATATGACAGGGCGGGGGCCAACGTCCTGACTTTC.

This chain links TRBV6-6 with TRBJ2-1; 10 nucleotides agree with TRBD1. Germline V gives CDR1 MNHNY, CDR2 SVGAGI (reference sequence). The V and J ends lost 2 bases and 7 bases, in that order; junction bases with no gene match: 2. The CDR3 covers 14 residues. The CDR3 sequence: CASSYDRGRNEQFF. The CDR3, as DNA: TGTGCCAGCAGTTACGACAGGGGGCGAAATGAGCAGTTCTTC.

This clone was seen just once. This rearrangement joins TRBV4-1 to TRBJ2-7; D gene ambiguous. The germline V gene encodes CDR1 MGHRA and CDR2 YSYEKL. The germline V and J ends were trimmed by 0 bases and 3 bases, with 12 bases remaining between them. The CDR3 is made up of 15 amino acids. The chain's CDR3 is CASSQEITTNYEQYF. CDR3 nucleotide sequence: TGCGCCAGCAGCCAAGAAATCACCACAAACTACGAGCAGTACTTC.

The V and J genes are TRBV19 and TRBJ1-6, with D hard to call. The V and J ends lost 3 bases and 6 bases respectively, with 9 bases between them. Germline V gives CDR1 LNHDA, CDR2 SQIVND (reference sequence). The CDR3 is 14 amino acids. CDR3: CASSMRELNSPLHF. The CDR3 bases are TGTGCCAGTAGTATGAGGGAGCTTAATTCACCCCTCCACTTT.

V usage is TRBV7-9 and J usage is TRBJ1-6; D gene unclear. The CDR3 spans 17 residues. From germline, CDR1 is SEHNR and CDR2 FQNEAQ (reference sequence). V lost 0 bases, J lost 0 bases, and 9 bases lay in between. The CDR3 here is CASSLATGSSYNSPLHF. CDR3 nucleotide sequence: TGTGCCAGCAGCTTAGCAACGGGGAGCTCCTATAATTCACCCCTCCACTTT.

This chain uses TRBV27 with TRBJ1-1; D is possibly TRBD1 (5 bases). This CDR3 comprises 19 residues. Trimming cost V 3 bases and J 7 bases, with 30 bases left between them. Germline V gene lookup returns CDR1 MNHEY and CDR2 SMNVEV (reference sequence). In nucleotides, the CDR3 is TGTGCCAGCAGTTTCTCCCCAGCGAAGTCAGGGAGGGAGGCACATGAAGCTTTCTTT. This sequence encodes CASSFSPAKSGREAHEAFF.

This clone occurred once. J is TRBJ2-1 and V is TRBV11-3; maybe TRBD1 (6 bases). The CDR3 length is 12 residues. Trimming removed 5 bases at V and 9 bases at J, with 11 bases between. Per germline, CDR1 SGHNT and CDR2 YENEEA. The CDR3 is CASSHRAGEQFF. CDR3 nucleotide sequence: TGTGCCAGCAGCCACAGGGCGGGTGAGCAGTTCTTC.

This sequence joins TRBV7-9 and TRBJ1-1; 7 bases are shared with TRBD1. The V segment lost 6 bases and the J segment 2 bases; nucleotides outside the gene matches: 6. The V gene's germline CDR1 is SEHNR and CDR2 FQNEAQ (reference sequence). The CDR3 totals 14 residues. CDR3 DNA: TGTGCCAGCAGGGACACAGGGGCTAACACTGAAGCTTTCTTT. Encoded protein: CASRDTGANTEAFF. Full variable domain (remainder filled in from reference TRBV7-9 and TRBJ1-1): DTGVSQNPRHKITKRGQNVTFRCDPISEHNRLYWYRQTLGQGPEFLTYFQNEAQLEKSRLLSDRFSAERPKGSFSTLEIQRTEQGDSAMYLCASRDTGANTEAFFGQGTRLTVV.

This CDR3 is CASSLTLRGSSYNEQFF. The CDR3 nucleotides read TGTGCCAGCAGCTTAACACTCAGGGGTAGCTCCTACAATGAGCAGTTCTTC. The rearrangement joins TRBV7-6 to TRBJ2-1, with D maybe TRBD1 (6 bases). The CDR3 is made up of 17 amino acids. The V gene's germline CDR1 is SGHVS and CDR2 FNYEAQ. V was pared by 2 bases and J by 0 bases, with 14 bases between.

This clone turned up a few times. This chain connects TRBV6-5 to TRBJ1-3; D ambiguous. This CDR3 comprises 13 residues. V was trimmed by 5 bases and J by 8 bases, leaving 13 bases between them. The germline CDR1 and CDR2 sequences are MNHEY and SVGAGI. CDR3: CASSREGLDTIYF. The CDR3 DNA follows: TGTGCCAGCAGTCGGGAGGGTCTAGACACCATATATTTT.

This rearrangement joins TRBV6-5 to TRBJ1-4; D call uncertain. The germline V gene has CDR1 MNHEY and CDR2 SVGAGI. This CDR3 has 13 amino acids. V dropped 6 bases and J dropped 0 bases, with 5 bases sitting between them. CDR3 protein: CASRLTTNEKLFF. DNA for the CDR3: TGTGCCAGCAGGCTAACAACTAATGAAAAACTGTTTTTT.

The chain links TRBV19 to TRBJ1-1; maybe TRBD1 (5 bases). Per germline, CDR1 LNHDA and CDR2 SQIVND (reference sequence). This CDR3 has 13 residues. Trimming removed 9 bases at V and 0 bases at J, with 11 bases between. The CDR3 region is CASYQGMNTEAFF. The CDR3 DNA follows: TGTGCCAGCTACCAGGGTATGAACACTGAAGCTTTCTTT. Drawing the rest from reference TRBV19 and TRBJ1-1, the complete variable domain is DGGITQSPKYLFRKEGQNVTLSCEQNLNHDAMYWYRQDPGQGLRLIYYSQIVNDFQKGDIAEGYSVSREKKESFPLTVTSAQKNPTAFYLCASYQGMNTEAFFGQGTRLTVV.

This chain connects TRBV4-1 to TRBJ2-2; 8 bases line up with TRBD2. Germline CDR1 is MGHRA and CDR2 is YSYEKL. CDR3 length: 17 amino acids. The V segment lost 0 bases and the J segment 0 bases; nucleotides outside the gene matches: 3. This CDR3 reads CASSQDRGGANTGELFF. CDR3 nucleotides: TGCGCCAGCAGCCAAGATCGGGGGGGCGCGAACACCGGGGAGCTGTTTTTT.

This sequence joins TRBV25-1 and TRBJ2-7; 7 bases fit TRBD2. V lost 2 bases, J lost 12 bases, and 7 bases stayed unmatched. The germline V gene encodes CDR1 MGHDK and CDR2 SYGVNS. The CDR3 length is 12 residues. The CDR3 spells CASSEGTGLTYF. CDR3 DNA sequence: TGTGCCAGCAGTGAAGGGACGGGACTAACGTACTTC.

The rearrangement joins TRBV11-3 to TRBJ2-3; TRBD1 matches at 10 bases. Trimming took 5 bases from V and 4 from J; bases not matched to a gene: 3. Germline V gene sequence: CDR1 SGHNT, CDR2 YENEEA. The CDR3 runs 14 residues. The CDR3 coding sequence is TGTGCCAGCAGCCCGGGACAGGGGTCAGATACGCAGTATTTT. Protein sequence: CASSPGQGSDTQYF. Together with reference TRBV11-3 and TRBJ2-3, the CDR3 gives the full variable domain: EAGVVQSPRYKIIEKKQPVAFWCNPISGHNTLYWYLQNLGQGPELLIRYENEEAVDDSQLPKDRFSAERLKGVDSTLKIQPAELGDSAVYLCASSPGQGSDTQYFGPGTRLTVL.

This rearrangement joins TRBV30 to TRBJ1-2; possibly TRBD1 for D (6 bases). The V gene lost 0 bases and the J gene lost 2 bases, with 13 bases spanning the gap. This CDR3 region has 15 residues. Germline CDR1 GTSNPN, CDR2 SVGIG (reference sequence). Here the CDR3 reads CAWSVSGGRNYGYTF. The CDR3 DNA sequence: TGTGCCTGGAGTGTATCGGGGGGCCGGAACTATGGCTACACCTTC.

This chain joins TRBV7-8 and TRBJ2-7; 7 nucleotides agree with TRBD1. V trimming: 7 bases; J trimming: 4 bases; junction bases outside the gene matches: 13. CDR1 and CDR2 (germline): SGHVS, FQNEAQ. The CDR3 runs 15 residues. The CDR3, as DNA: TGTGCCAGCAACGGGCCCACAGGGGAATGGTACGAGCAGTACTTC. It encodes CASNGPTGEWYEQYF.